Following are 29 T cell receptor beta chains from one sample sequenced in a study of blood T cell repertoires in COVID-19. This table comes from immunoSEQ multiplex PCR, and its TCRdb copy is limited to in-frame clones, with some not included. The data contain 200,000 to 250,000 clones, 88% of them singletons. The sample consisted of peripheral blood. These receptors were collected from a man older than 75 with acute or convalescent COVID-19.

This clone was counted a single time. The rearrangement joins TRBV6-2 or TRBV6-3 to TRBJ2-7; 9 nucleotides align to TRBD1. In germline, CDR1 is MNHEY, CDR2 SVGEGT. This CDR3 is built from 16 residues. The V segment lost 0 bases and the J segment 2 bases; nucleotides outside the gene matches: 5. CDR3 sequence reads: CASSYSSGQGAYEQYF. The CDR3 nucleotides are TGTGCCAGCAGTTACTCTTCGGGACAGGGAGCCTACGAGCAGTACTTC.

The V and J genes are TRBV4-1 and TRBJ1-2; the D gene is possibly TRBD1 (5 bases). Trimming left V 0 bases short and J 5 bases short, with 10 bases between. Germline V CDR1 and CDR2: MGHRA, YSYEKL. The CDR3 is 14 amino acids. The CDR3 DNA sequence: TGCGCCAGCAGCCAAGAAACAGGACAATATGGCTACACCTTC. As protein: CASSQETGQYGYTF.

This sequence joins TRBV5-1 and TRBJ2-4; 9 bases fit TRBD1. Losses at the gene ends were 4 bases for V and 6 bases for J; bases not matched to a gene: 5. CDR3 size: 14 residues. CDR1 and CDR2 (germline): SGHRS, YFSETQ. DNA of the CDR3: TGCGCCAGCAGCGCGGGACAGGGAAGAAACATTCAGTACTTC. Translation: CASSAGQGRNIQYF.

The rearrangement joins TRBV5-1 to TRBJ1-2, with 9 positions matching TRBD1. CDR1 is SGHRS and CDR2 is YFSETQ in the germline V gene. The CDR3 covers 16 residues. With 0 bases clipped from V and 1 base from J, the junction kept 4 bases outside the gene matches. The CDR3 reads CASSLDGTGLNYGYTF. For the CDR3, the DNA is TGCGCCAGCAGCTTGGATGGGACAGGGCTTAACTATGGCTACACCTTC.

The J gene is TRBJ2-1, the V gene TRBV3-1 (or the pseudogene TRBV3-2), with 9 bases identical to TRBD2. V was pared by 1 base and J by 8 bases, with 6 bases of the junction left unmatched. CDR3 length: 15 amino acids. Germline values: CDR1 LGHDT, CDR2 YNNKEL (reference sequence). This CDR3 reads CASSQGNSGSYEQFF. In nucleotides, the CDR3 is TGTGCCAGCAGCCAAGGAAATAGCGGGAGCTATGAGCAGTTCTTC.

CDR3 bases: TGCGCCAGCAGCGGCCGGACAGGGGATGAGCAGTACTTC. It specifies CASSGRTGDEQYF. This sequence joins TRBV5-1 and TRBJ2-7; TRBD1 aligns across 9 bases. Trimming cost V 4 bases and J 7 bases; bases outside gene matches: 6. The V gene's germline CDR1 is SGHRS and CDR2 YFSETQ. The CDR3 is 13 amino acids.

This clone occurred a few times. The genes are TRBV19 and TRBJ2-1, with D perhaps matching TRBD2 (5 bases). The CDR3 consists of 13 residues. Germline values: CDR1 LNHDA, CDR2 SQIVND (reference sequence). The germline V and J ends were trimmed by 9 bases and 4 bases, with 13 bases remaining between them. The CDR3: CASQQAEYNEQFF. In DNA form, the CDR3 reads TGTGCCAGCCAACAAGCGGAGTACAATGAGCAGTTCTTC. The whole variable domain, remainder taken from reference TRBV19 and TRBJ2-1, is DGGITQSPKYLFRKEGQNVTLSCEQNLNHDAMYWYRQDPGQGLRLIYYSQIVNDFQKGDIAEGYSVSREKKESFPLTVTSAQKNPTAFYLCASQQAEYNEQFFGPGTRLTVL.

This chain links TRBV7-2 with TRBJ1-1; tentatively, D is TRBD1 (5 bases). CDR1 and CDR2 (germline): SGHTA, FQGNSA. The ends were cut back, 5 bases at V and 5 bases at J, with 12 bases in the middle. CDR3 length: 13 amino acids. The CDR3 reads CASSTLRGTEAFF. The CDR3 bases are TGTGCCAGCAGCACATTAAGGGGTACTGAAGCTTTCTTT. Variable domain in full (rest from reference TRBV7-2 and TRBJ1-1): GAGVSQSPSNKVTEKGKDVELRCDPISGHTALYWYRQSLGQGLEFLIYFQGNSAPDKSGLPSDRFSAERTGGSVSTLTIQRTQQEDSAVYLCASSTLRGTEAFFGQGTRLTVV.

This clone was recorded many times. The chain links TRBV5-4 to TRBJ1-6; 7 bases align to TRBD1. V trimming: 3 bases; J trimming: 9 bases; junction bases outside the gene matches: 6. The CDR3 sequence is 14 residues long. Germline-derived CDR1 and CDR2 are SGHNT and YYREEE (reference sequence). CDR3 residues: CASSSRGLGSPLHF. The CDR3, as DNA: TGTGCCAGCAGCTCGAGGGGGCTCGGTTCACCCCTCCACTTT.

The rearrangement links TRBV4-2 to TRBJ1-3; D is ambiguous. Germline loops: CDR1 LGHNA, CDR2 YNFKEQ. CDR3 length equals 17 residues. V lost 0 bases and J 4 bases, leaving 16 bases between the germline ends. The CDR3 region is CASSQETMGGVGNTIYF. CDR3 nucleotide sequence: TGTGCCAGCAGCCAAGAGACTATGGGAGGAGTGGGAAACACCATATATTTT.

This clone was seen just once. This chain connects TRBV21-1 to TRBJ2-5; no check of the table's D call, TRBD1, against the DNA was made. TRBV21-1 is a recognized pseudogene. The CDR3 totals 19 residues. The CDR3 DNA follows: TGTGCCAGCAGCTCAAAAGGGGGGTCCGGGACAGGGGTGGAAGAGACCCAGTACTTC. Its translation: CASSSKGGSGTGVEETQYF.

J is TRBJ2-1 and V is TRBV15; TRBD2 aligns across 8 bases. The CDR3 consists of 16 residues. The V and J ends lost 0 bases and 6 bases, in that order; junction bases with no gene match: 7. CDR1 and CDR2 from the germline V gene are LNHNV and YYDKDF (reference sequence). The CDR3 nucleotides are TGTGCCACCAGCAGAGATCCCGGGAGGGGGTTCAATGAGCAGTTCTTC. It encodes CATSRDPGRGFNEQFF.

The chain employs TRBV27 and TRBJ1-1; 7 bases are shared with TRBD1. Germline CDR1 and CDR2: MNHEY and SMNVEV (reference sequence). CDR3 length equals 12 residues. The junction had 9 bases not matched to a gene; V was cut back by 6 bases and J by 11 bases. CDR3 residues: CASSSSDRVAFF. The CDR3 nucleotides read TGTGCCAGCAGCTCTTCCGACAGGGTGGCTTTCTTT.

V gene TRBV7-9 combines with J gene TRBJ1-2; 12 nucleotides line up with TRBD1. This CDR3 has 15 residues. The trim removed 5 bases at V and 4 bases at J, leaving 5 bases unmatched. CDR1 and CDR2 (germline): SEHNR, FQNEAQ (reference sequence). CDR3 in DNA: TGTGCCAGCAGCGCGGGGACAGGGGGCGGCTATGGCTACACCTTC. Protein sequence: CASSAGTGGGYGYTF.

The gene calls are TRBV4-3 and TRBJ1-4; TRBD1 agrees at 8 bases. CDR3 length: 15 amino acids. The germline CDR1 and CDR2 sequences are LGHNA and YSLEER. Losses at the gene ends were 0 bases for V and 10 bases for J; bases not matched to a gene: 7. CDR3 in DNA: TGCGCCAGCAGCCAAGAAGCCCAGGGGGCGGGAAAACTGTTTTTT. It specifies CASSQEAQGAGKLFF.

The chain uses TRBV4-1 and TRBJ2-3, with 12 nucleotides matching TRBD2. Germline assignment: CDR1 MGHRA and CDR2 YSYEKL. This CDR3 spans 16 amino acids. Trimming at V came to 1 base and at J to 2 bases, leaving 1 base not matched to a gene. The CDR3 sequence is CASSQGLAGVTDTQYF. CDR3 DNA: TGCGCCAGCAGCCAAGGACTAGCGGGGGTCACAGATACGCAGTATTTT.

J is TRBJ1-6 and V is TRBV20-1; 9 bases are a match to TRBD1. This CDR3 is 15 amino acids long. The germline V gene has CDR1 DFQATT and CDR2 SNEGSKA (reference sequence). After removal of 3 bases from V and 8 bases from J, the junction contained 8 bases not matched to a gene. CDR3 nucleotides: TGCAGTGCTAGTGGATTGGGACAGGGTTATTCACCCCTCCACTTT. This encodes CSASGLGQGYSPLHF.

The chain couples TRBV6-2 or TRBV6-3 to TRBJ2-5; the match to TRBD1 covers 10 bases. Germline V gene sequence: CDR1 MNHEY, CDR2 SVGEGT. The CDR3 totals 16 residues. The trim removed 5 bases at V and 4 bases at J, leaving 10 bases unmatched. The CDR3 is CASSIAGTGERETQYF. The CDR3 DNA sequence: TGTGCCAGCAGTATCGCCGGGACAGGGGAAAGAGAGACCCAGTACTTC.

The CDR3 nucleotides read TGCGCCAGCAGCTGGGGGACAACGAACACTGAAGCTTTCTTT. Translated, it gives CASSWGTTNTEAFF. The V call is TRBV5-1, the J call TRBJ1-1; perhaps TRBD1 as D (6 bases). Germline CDR1 SGHRS, CDR2 YFSETQ. Trimming left V 3 bases short and J 1 base short, with 10 bases between. The CDR3 runs to 14 residues.

V usage is TRBV6-5 and J usage is TRBJ1-5, with 7 bases that match TRBD1. The CDR3 consists of 14 residues. Germline V lookup: CDR1 MNHEY, CDR2 SVGAGI. The J segment lost 7 bases and the V segment lost 4 bases, leaving 7 bases of the junction unmatched. CDR3 in amino acids: CASSFGQVRQPQHF. The CDR3 bases are TGTGCCAGCAGTTTCGGACAGGTCCGACAGCCCCAGCATTTT.

The chain uses TRBV11-2 and TRBJ2-5; 14 positions match TRBD2. Germline values: CDR1 SGHAT, CDR2 FQNNGV. With V trimmed by 5 bases and J by 0 bases, 5 bases remained unmatched. The CDR3 covers 17 residues. CDR3 nucleotides: TGTGCCAGCAGCCCGGGACTAGCGGGGGCCAACCAAGAGACCCAGTACTTC. Translation gives CASSPGLAGANQETQYF.

The V call is TRBV5-5, the J call TRBJ1-4; 9 bases match TRBD1. CDR3 length: 16 residues. CDR1 is SGHKS and CDR2 is YYEKEE in the germline V gene (reference sequence). Trimming took 2 bases from V and 0 from J; bases not matched to a gene: 2. CDR3 sequence: CASSLRQGATNEKLFF. The CDR3 bases are TGTGCCAGCAGCTTACGACAGGGGGCAACTAATGAAAAACTGTTTTTT.

This chain uses TRBV7-2 with TRBJ2-7; TRBD2 might be the D (6 bases). CDR1 and CDR2 (germline): SGHTA, FQGNSA. CDR3 length: 15 residues. The ends were cut back, 5 bases at V and 0 bases at J, with 14 bases in the middle. The CDR3 DNA reads TGTGCCAGCAGCGCACTAGCCGGGAACTCCTACGAGCAGTACTTC. It encodes CASSALAGNSYEQYF.

This clone was seen just once. The chain joins TRBV29-1 to TRBJ2-1, with 10 bases fitting TRBD2. CDR3 length: 13 amino acids. Trimming took 7 bases from V and 7 from J; bases not matched to a gene: 7. Germline V lookup: CDR1 SQVTM, CDR2 ANQGSEA. The CDR3 nucleotides read TGCAGCGCAGCCAGCGGGAGGGGGAATGAGCAGTTCTTC. Translated, it gives CSAASGRGNEQFF.

This chain links TRBV27 with TRBJ2-3; 8 bases match TRBD1. CDR1 and CDR2 from the germline V gene are MNHEY and SMNVEV (reference sequence). The CDR3 has 14 amino acids. V shed 5 bases, J shed 1 base, and the junction held 2 bases outside the gene matches. The CDR3 spells CASSVGQGTDTQYF. CDR3 in DNA: TGTGCCAGCAGTGTGGGACAGGGCACAGATACGCAGTATTTT.

The rearrangement links TRBV19 to TRBJ2-7; 9 nucleotides match TRBD2. The CDR3 runs 15 residues. V gave up 6 bases and J gave up 4 bases; unmatched junction bases: 10. CDR1 is LNHDA, CDR2 SQIVND, per germline (reference sequence). CDR3 bases: TGTGCCAGTAGGGGCCTCTCTAGCGGGGTTTACGAGCAGTACTTC. Encoded protein: CASRGLSSGVYEQYF. Based on the CDR3 plus reference TRBV19 and TRBJ2-7, the full variable domain is DGGITQSPKYLFRKEGQNVTLSCEQNLNHDAMYWYRQDPGQGLRLIYYSQIVNDFQKGDIAEGYSVSREKKESFPLTVTSAQKNPTAFYLCASRGLSSGVYEQYFGPGTRLTVT.

J is TRBJ1-5 and V is TRBV3-1 (or the pseudogene TRBV3-2); 8 nucleotides agree with TRBD1. The V gene's germline CDR1 is LGHDT and CDR2 YNNKEL (reference sequence). V dropped 5 bases and J dropped 5; count of bases not matched to a gene: 2. The CDR3 runs 13 residues. This CDR3 is CASSNRGDQPQHF. In DNA, the CDR3 is TGTGCCAGCAGCAACAGGGGGGATCAGCCCCAGCATTTT.

V gene TRBV11-2 combines with J gene TRBJ2-1; 13 bases are a match to TRBD2. V dropped 0 bases and J dropped 5; count of bases not matched to a gene: 10. There are 19 residues in the CDR3. Germline lookup yields CDR1 SGHAT and CDR2 FQNNGV. For the CDR3, the DNA is TGTGCCAGCAGCTTAGAGTACCCGACTAGCGGGAGGAAGAACAATGAGCAGTTCTTC. This gives the protein CASSLEYPTSGRKNNEQFF. The entire variable domain, with the rest obtained from reference TRBV11-2 and TRBJ2-1, is as follows: EAGVAQSPRYKIIEKRQSVAFWCNPISGHATLYWYQQILGQGPKLLIQFQNNGVVDDSQLPKDRFSAERLKGVDSTLKIQPAKLEDSAVYLCASSLEYPTSGRKNNEQFFGPGTRLTVL.

This sequence joins TRBV28 and TRBJ1-5; 10 bases match TRBD1. Germline V lookup: CDR1 MDHEN, CDR2 SYDVKM. The junction had 5 bases not matched to a gene; V was cut back by 6 bases and J by 0 bases. The CDR3 runs to 16 residues. The CDR3 region is CASRPRDRGSNQPQHF. CDR3 in DNA: TGTGCCAGCAGGCCTCGGGACAGGGGTAGCAATCAGCCCCAGCATTTT.